This T cell receptor beta chain was found in a study of cytotoxic CD8 clonotypes in ibrutinib-treated CLL. A note on this clone: Its antigen remains unidentified.

The method was immunoSEQ multiplex PCR; TCRdb's version includes in-frame clones alone and lacks a portion of them. The sample yields about 140,000 clones, more than 85% seen once. CDR3 length equals 13 residues. V gave up 5 bases and J gave up 10 bases, with 15 bases separating them. Germline CDR1 is SGHVS and CDR2 is FQNEAQ. Study conclusions and caveats: Measured clonality at baseline was greater than in age-matched healthy donors and tracked with circulating CD8+ T-cell counts.

The rearrangement joins TRBV7-8 to TRBJ2-1, with D maybe TRBD2 (5 bases). The material sequenced was PBMCs, taken after 12 months of ibrutinib treatment. The sequence came from a human donor with chronic lymphocytic leukemia. The CDR3 DNA reads TGTGCCAGCAGCCCGCCCAGCGGAAGGGAGCAGTTCTTC. This translates into CASSPPSGREQFF.